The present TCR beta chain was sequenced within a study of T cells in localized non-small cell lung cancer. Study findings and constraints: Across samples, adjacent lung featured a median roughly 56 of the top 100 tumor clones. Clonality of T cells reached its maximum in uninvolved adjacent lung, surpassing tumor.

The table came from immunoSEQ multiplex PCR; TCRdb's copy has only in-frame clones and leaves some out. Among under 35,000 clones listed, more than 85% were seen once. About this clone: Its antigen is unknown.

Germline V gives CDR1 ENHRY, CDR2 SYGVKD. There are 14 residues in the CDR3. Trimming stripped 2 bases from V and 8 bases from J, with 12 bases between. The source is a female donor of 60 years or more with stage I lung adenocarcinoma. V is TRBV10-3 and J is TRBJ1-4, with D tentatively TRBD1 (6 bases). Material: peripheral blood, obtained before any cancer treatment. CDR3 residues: CAISESSQGEKLFF. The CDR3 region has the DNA TGTGCCATCAGTGAGAGCTCGCAGGGGGAAAAACTGTTTTTT.